This T cell receptor beta chain came from a study of PD-1 blockade in classical Hodgkin lymphoma (dated by TCRdb to about 2020). With respect to the entire study: Nivolumab dosing was 3 mg/kg intravenously every 2 weeks, continuing until either disease progression or unacceptable toxicity. To define a peripheral blood immune signature of response to PD-1 blockade in classical Hodgkin lymphoma, the study combined TCR beta sequencing with CyTOF.

Worth noting for this clone: No cognate antigen has been identified for it. No per-base quality is available; no much larger clone lies one base away. The same CDR3 is also encoded by other DNA sequences in this sample.

The paper's findings and limits, for the study overall: A significant rise by C4D1 was seen in CD4+ but not CD8+ TCR diversity (p=0.0027 vs p=0.16), with the rise being most apparent in complete responders (p=0.02). The study was limited to a single clinical trial cohort, and causes of repertoire differences, possibly disease activity or prior therapy, remained undefined. Newly diagnosed patients were reported to have lower baseline TCR diversity than healthy donors, and relapsed/refractory patients were reported to have lower baseline TCR diversity still. Patients starting nivolumab less than 1 year after ASCT had lower diversity and were excluded from later analyses to avoid confounding by immune reconstitution. Trial patients achieving complete response had baseline diversity similar to newly diagnosed patients, whereas partial responders and progressors had significantly lower diversity.

Genomic DNA was extracted with the Qiagen DNeasy kit from unsorted PBMCs and from negatively selected CD4+ and CD8+ fractions. TCR beta CDR3 regions were subjected to amplification by immunoSEQ multiplex PCR with primers that anneal to V and J segments. A synthetic immune receptor repertoire was used to minimize amplification bias, and any remaining bias was removed computationally after sequencing. The study's own analysis went as follows. Custom Python scripts were used to quantify repertoire diversity as the Shannon entropy index. Unsorted, CD4+ and CD8+ repertoires were analyzed separately, except for combined analyses in which CD4+ and CD8+ sequences were merged in silico. A clone was considered expanded if an increase in frequency of at least 2-fold after treatment relative to C1D1 was found, and a pseudocount of 0.5 was applied to clones undetected at baseline. Clones with 0 or 1 copy at C1D1 were defined as singleton clones, while clones with 2 or more copies were defined as non-singleton clones. By matching protein sequences in sorted samples from the same patient, clones expanded in unsorted samples were annotated as CD4+, CD8+ or unknown. Wilcoxon tests were applied to paired samples to test diversity changes from C1D1 to C4D1. The table comes from immuneACCESS by way of TCRdb, which keeps in-frame sequences with V and J called. Part of the clones is missing from these tables; in studies checked, under half for an unresolved V gene and the rest for unknown reasons. D and trimming were read from the DNA, whereas the V and J calls and clone size are those reported in that table. Present in this sample are more than 90,000 clones, more than 70% of which were seen just once. The ten largest account for roughly 9.4% of the sample.

The sample's time point label, decoded: cycle 4 day 1 (C4D1), after around six weeks of nivolumab. Every trial patient had relapsed following autologous stem cell transplantation, and prior brentuximab vedotin exposure was what differed among cohorts A, B and C. A total of fewer than 65 patients with relapsed/refractory classical Hodgkin lymphoma made up the trial cohort, and each patient's best overall response was complete response, partial response or progressive disease. In the multi-cohort phase II CheckMate 205 trial, trial patients received single-agent nivolumab. An independent review committee assessed best overall response by applying the 2007 International Working Group response criteria. Trial PBMCs were collected immediately before nivolumab initiation (C1D1) and during therapy at cycle 2 day 1 and cycle 4 day 1. Peripheral blood was collected in 8 mL Vacutainer Cell Preparation Tubes, from which PBMCs were isolated by centrifugation and then cryopreserved.

The germline V gene provides CDR1 SGHDN and CDR2 FVKESK. V is reduced by 1 base and J by 3 bases, leaving a spacing of 4 bases between them. Taken from cysteine to phenylalanine, the CDR3 has 12 residues. The retained sequence is limited to the CDR3, 36 bases, with the frame set at the first base. This receptor was identified in a human donor with classical Hodgkin lymphoma. This sequence uses TRBV14 and TRBJ2-7, with the D gene too uncertain to name. This specimen consisted of peripheral blood mononuclear cells (PBMCs), obtained before the fourth cycle of nivolumab. The nucleotide sequence is TGTGCCAGCAGCCAAGGCGGCTACGAGCAGTACTTC. Translation gives CASSQGGYEQYF.